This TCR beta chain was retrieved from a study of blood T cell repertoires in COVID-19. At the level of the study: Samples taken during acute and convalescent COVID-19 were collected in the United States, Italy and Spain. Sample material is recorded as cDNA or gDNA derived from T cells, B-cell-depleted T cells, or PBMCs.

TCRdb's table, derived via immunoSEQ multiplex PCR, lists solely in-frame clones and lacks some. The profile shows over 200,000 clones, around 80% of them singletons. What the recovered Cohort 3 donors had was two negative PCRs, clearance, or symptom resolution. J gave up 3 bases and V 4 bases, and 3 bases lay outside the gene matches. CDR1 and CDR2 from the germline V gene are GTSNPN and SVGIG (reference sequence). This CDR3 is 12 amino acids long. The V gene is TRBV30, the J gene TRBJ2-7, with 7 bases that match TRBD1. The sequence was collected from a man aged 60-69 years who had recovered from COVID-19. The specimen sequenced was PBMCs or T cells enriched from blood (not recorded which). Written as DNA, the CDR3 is TGTGCCTGGAAAGCAGGGGGCTACGAGCAGTACTTC. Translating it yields CAWKAGGYEQYF.